The rows below give T cell receptor beta chains drawn from one sample of a study of shared clonotypes between healthy human individuals. Repertoires were generated with immunoSEQ multiplex PCR, while TCRdb's copy carries only in-frame clones and drops some. The repertoire includes millions of clones, about 92% of them detected once, and about 0.39% sits in the top ten. The sequencing input was naive CD4+ T cells from PBMCs. The source is a young man in good health. Some clones in this sample may be carry-over from other donors' samples. CDR3s include the opening cysteine and the closing phenylalanine or tryptophan. A D gene is named only where the DNA matches it firmly. Clone size is shown for a subset of rows, as once, few, many or a class of expanded clone.

d_call clone_size j_call v_call cdr3_nt cdr3_aa
. once TRBJ2-7 TRBV15 TGTGCCACCAGCAGAGTCGGGGGCGGCCCCTCCTACGAGCAGTACTTC CATSRVGGGPSYEQYF
TRBD2 . TRBJ2-1 TRBV7-3 TGTGCCAGCAGCCCGTGGACTAGCGGGGACCACAATGAGCAGTTCTTC CASSPWTSGDHNEQFF
. . TRBJ2-7 TRBV6-1 TGTGCCAGCAGTGGATGGGGCGAGCAGTACTTC CASSGWGEQYF
. . TRBJ2-7 TRBV7-9 TGTGCCAGCAGACAGACGGACATTACCTACGAGCAGTACTTC CASRQTDITYEQYF
TRBD1 once TRBJ2-5 TRBV15 TGTGCCACCAGCAGTCCCGACAGGGGGCCCGAGACCCAGTACTTC CATSSPDRGPETQYF
. . TRBJ2-5 TRBV9 TGTGCCAGCAGCGTAGGACAGTTCCAAGAGACCCAGTACTTC CASSVGQFQETQYF
TRBD1 . TRBJ2-5 TRBV5-1 TGCGCCAGCAGCCCACGGACAGGGAGGGAGACCCAGTACTTC CASSPRTGRETQYF
. few TRBJ2-1 TRBV11-3 TGTGCCAGCAGCTTGACGGGCCGAGGACACAATGAGCAGTTCTTC CASSLTGRGHNEQFF
. . TRBJ2-3 TRBV15 TGTGCCACCAGCAGAGACGGAGGGACAGATACGCAGTATTTT CATSRDGGTDTQYF
TRBD2 . TRBJ2-7 TRBV28 TGTGCCAGCAGACGACTAGCGTGGTCCTACGAGCAGTACTTC CASRRLAWSYEQYF
. . TRBJ1-3 TRBV10-3 TGTGCCATCAGTGAGTCCGATCTCTCTGGAAACACCATATATTTT CAISESDLSGNTIYF
. . TRBJ1-2 TRBV28 TGTGCCAGCAGTGTTAACTATGGCTACACCTTC CASSVNYGYTF
TRBD2 . TRBJ2-5 TRBV11-1 TGTGCCAGCAGCTTCGGACTAGCGGGGATGGAGACCCAGTACTTC CASSFGLAGMETQYF
. . TRBJ2-7 TRBV6-5 TGTGCCAGCAGCCCGCCCGGAGTCGTTGTCGAGCAGTACTTC CASSPPGVVVEQYF
. . TRBJ2-7 TRBV19 TGTGCCGGTAGTATCGACAGGTACACCTCCTACGAGCAGTACTTC CAGSIDRYTSYEQYF
. . TRBJ2-4 TRBV5-6 TGTGCCAGCAGTTCCCGAGCGGGTGGGAAAAACATTCAGTACTTC CASSSRAGGKNIQYF
TRBD1 . TRBJ2-2 TRBV19 TGTGCCAGTAGTCCCCTCCTGGGACAGTCACCCACCGGGGAGCTGTTTTTT CASSPLLGQSPTGELFF
. . TRBJ2-3 TRBV2 . CASSILGRTDTQYF
TRBD1 . TRBJ1-3 TRBV28 TGTGCCAGCCCCCCGACAGGGGCCTTCTCTGGAAACACCATATATTTT CASPPTGAFSGNTIYF
. few TRBJ1-2 TRBV5-1 TGCGCCAGCAGCTCACTAACAGGGAACTATGGCTACACCTTC CASSSLTGNYGYTF
. . TRBJ2-3 TRBV5-5 TGTGCCAGCAGCTTCCCCGAAACAGATACGCAGTATTTT CASSFPETDTQYF
. . TRBJ1-2 TRBV18 TGTGCCAGCTCACCCGCAATGGGCAGGATTAACTATGGCTACACCTTC CASSPAMGRINYGYTF
. . TRBJ1-2 TRBV30 TGTGCCTGGAGCCCCCACAGGAGCTATGGCTACACCTTC CAWSPHRSYGYTF
. . TRBJ2-3 TRBV7-2 TGTGCCAGCAGCTTCTGGGAGAGCACAGATACGCAGTATTTT CASSFWESTDTQYF
TRBD1 . TRBJ2-1 TRBV5-1 TGCGCCAGCAGCTTACGCCCGGACAGGTACAATGAGCAGTTCTTC CASSLRPDRYNEQFF
. . TRBJ2-3 TRBV7-2 TGTGCCACAGCCTCGGGATTCGCAGATACGCAGTATTTT CATASGFADTQYF
. . TRBJ1-3 TRBV29-1 TGCAGCCCTATTAACACCATATATTTT CSPINTIYF
TRBD1 . TRBJ2-1 TRBV9 TGTGCCAGCAGCGTAGGTTTCTCGGGACAGAAGGACAATGAGCAGTTCTTC CASSVGFSGQKDNEQFF
. . TRBJ2-2 TRBV6-6 TGTGCCAGCAGTTCAGGGACGAACACCGGGGAGCTGTTTTTT CASSSGTNTGELFF
. . TRBJ1-5 TRBV10-2 TGCGCCAGCAGTGAAATTGCGGGGATCAGCAATCAGCCCCAGCATTTT CASSEIAGISNQPQHF
TRBD2 . TRBJ2-1 TRBV6-5 TGTGCCAGCAGCCCCCGGGACTACGGTGAGCAGTTCTTC CASSPRDYGEQFF
. few TRBJ1-1 TRBV7-2 TGTGCCAGCAGCTTAGTCGGCCCAAGAACGGCTGAAGCTTTCTTT CASSLVGPRTAEAFF
TRBD1 . TRBJ1-1 TRBV28 TGTGCCAGCAGCCTGACAGGGGCATACACTGAAGCTTTCTTT CASSLTGAYTEAFF
. . TRBJ2-2 TRBV5-1 TGCGCCAGCAGCTTTATACAGGGCTCCCCGGGGGAGCTGTTTTTT CASSFIQGSPGELFF
TRBD1 . TRBJ2-7 TRBV7-6 TGTGCCAGCAGCGCGGACAGGGGGGTTGGGAGGTCCTACGAGCAGTACTTC CASSADRGVGRSYEQYF
. once TRBJ1-1 TRBV4-1 TGCGCCAGCAGCCATGAACGGTCGGGAGTTGACACTGAAGCTTTCTTT CASSHERSGVDTEAFF
. . TRBJ2-4 TRBV28 TGTGCCAGCAGTTTATTGGGCGGACTAGCCAAAAACATTCAGTACTTC CASSLLGGLAKNIQYF
TRBD1 . TRBJ2-1 TRBV7-3 TGTGCCAGCAGCCAGGGGGCTTACGGTGAGCAGTTCTTC CASSQGAYGEQFF
. once TRBJ1-6 TRBV28 TGTGCCAGCAGACCGGATACAGGGTCACCCCTCCACTTT CASRPDTGSPLHF
. . TRBJ1-2 TRBV2 TGTGCCAGCAGTGAAGAAAAAGGGGTCGGCTACACCTTC CASSEEKGVGYTF
TRBD2 . TRBJ2-3 TRBV2 TGTGCCAGCAGTGAACCAGCGGGAGAACTAGATACGCAGTATTTT CASSEPAGELDTQYF
. . TRBJ2-7 TRBV14 TGTGCCAGCAGCCAAGGGCCACGAGCAGGCTACGAGCAGTACTTC CASSQGPRAGYEQYF
. . TRBJ2-3 TRBV6-6 TGTGCCAGCAGTTCCCGCACAGATACGCAGTATTTT CASSSRTDTQYF
. . TRBJ2-3 TRBV7-2 TGTGCCAGCAGCTTCTTCGGGGGAGTCACAGATACGCAGTATTTT CASSFFGGVTDTQYF
TRBD2 . TRBJ2-1 TRBV11-3 TGTGCCAGCAGCTTCTCTCCGGGAGGGCGGGGTGAGCAGTTCTTC CASSFSPGGRGEQFF
. . TRBJ1-2 TRBV6-1 TGTGCCAGCAGTGACCACCGGACTTACTATGGCTACACCTTC CASSDHRTYYGYTF
. . TRBJ2-7 TRBV2 TGTGCCAGCAGTGTCGTTGAGGGGAGAGTCGGCGAGCAGTACTTC CASSVVEGRVGEQYF
. . TRBJ1-4 TRBV19 TGTGCCAGCGCACCGGGACGGTTTAATGAAAAACTGTTTTTT CASAPGRFNEKLFF
. . TRBJ1-2 TRBV2 TGTGCCAGCCGACCATTTTGGGGAGAGTATGGCTACACCTTC CASRPFWGEYGYTF
TRBD2 once TRBJ2-7 TRBV28 TGTGCCAGCAGTTTATCAAGCGGGACCACCCACTTC CASSLSSGTTHF
. . TRBJ2-1 TRBV30 TGTGCCTGGAGTGTAGGGGGGACCTACAATGAGCAGTTCTTC CAWSVGGTYNEQFF
TRBD1 . TRBJ1-5 TRBV2 TGTGCCAGCACCTCACAGGGGGCAAGCAATCAGCCCCAGCATTTT CASTSQGASNQPQHF